This T cell receptor (beta chain) was retrieved from a study of CD8 T cells in ankylosing spondylitis. Germline loops: CDR1 SNHLY, CDR2 FYNNEI. The CDR3 loop spans 14 amino acids. V was trimmed by 4 bases and J by 2 bases, leaving 9 bases between them. This clonotype was seen ten or more times. TCRdb re-called the 5' RACE reads with MiXCR, one entry per CDR3 protein. The data show about 240,000 distinct CDR3 sequences, approximately 7.6% seen once. The receptor was isolated from a female donor with ankylosing spondylitis or in good health (not recorded which). Sequencing used blood, either unsorted or a sorted T cell fraction (not recorded which). V and J are TRBV2 and TRBJ2-1; D might be TRBD2 (6 bases). CDR3 nucleotides: TGTGCCAGCAGTGGGGGACTGACCTACAATGAGCAGTTCTTC. This translates into CASSGGLTYNEQFF.